The 11 T cell receptor beta chains below were found in one sample sequenced in a study of T cell repertoires in cytomegalovirus infection. A single record per CDR3 protein comes from TCRdb applying MiXCR to the reads. The sample holds about 140,000 distinct CDR3 sequences, 5% to 6.5% seen once. The sequenced sample consisted of PBMCs. Receptors originate from a human donor in good health (CMV status not recorded). Some clones in this sample may be carry-over from other donors' samples.

This clonotype has ten or more counts. The genes are TRBV6-2 or TRBV6-3 and TRBJ1-1; unclear D gene. Trimming left V 6 bases short and J 8 bases short, with 22 bases between. Germline V CDR1 and CDR2: MNHEY, SVGEGT. This CDR3 comprises 15 residues. The CDR3 DNA reads TGTGCCAGCAGCCTTCCCGAGGTCCAGCTGGCGGAAGCTTTCTTT. Translated: CASSLPEVQLAEAFF.

In this sample, this clonotype turned up many times. The rearrangement joins TRBV7-2 to TRBJ2-7; 10 bases match TRBD1. In germline, CDR1 is SGHTA, CDR2 FQGNSA. This CDR3 is 14 amino acids long. V shed 4 bases, J shed 7 bases, and the junction held 7 bases outside the gene matches. CDR3 loop: CASSSGTGDREQYF. For the CDR3, the DNA is TGTGCCAGCAGCTCGGGGACAGGGGATCGGGAGCAGTACTTC. Supplemented by reference TRBV7-2 and TRBJ2-7, the full variable domain reads GAGVSQSPSNKVTEKGKDVELRCDPISGHTALYWYRQSLGQGLEFLIYFQGNSAPDKSGLPSDRFSAERTGGSVSTLTIQRTQQEDSAVYLCASSSGTGDREQYFGPGTRLTVT.

This clonotype was detected ten times or more. CDR3 sequence: CASSLPPAGQRETQYF. The CDR3 nucleotides are TGTGCCAGCAGCCTTCCGCCCGCCGGGCAAAGAGAGACCCAGTACTTC. This chain uses TRBV28 with TRBJ2-5; D not resolved. With 6 bases removed from V and 4 bases from J, the gap between germline ends came to 21 bases. Germline assignment: CDR1 MDHEN and CDR2 SYDVKM. The CDR3 contains 16 residues.

This clonotype occurred many times. The V and J genes are TRBV7-6 and TRBJ1-1, with D possibly matching TRBD1 (6 bases). This CDR3 is 13 amino acids long. Trimming shortened V by 1 base and J by 8 bases, and 11 bases separated the two germline ends. From germline, CDR1 is SGHVS and CDR2 FNYEAQ. The CDR3: CASSLVTGKEAFF. CDR3 nucleotide sequence: TGTGCCAGCAGCTTAGTTACAGGGAAAGAAGCTTTCTTT.

This clonotype has only a few counts. This chain links TRBV28 with TRBJ1-1; D gene unclear. The germline CDR1 and CDR2 sequences are MDHEN and SYDVKM. The CDR3 runs to 13 residues. The V and J ends lost 6 bases and 1 base respectively, with 9 bases between them. In nucleotides, the CDR3 is TGTGCCAGCAGAATCCTGGCGAACACTGAAGCTTTCTTT. As protein: CASRILANTEAFF.

This clonotype was detected many times. The DNA for the CDR3 is TGTGCCAGCAGCTTATCGGAGTTCTACGAGCAGTACTTC. Translation: CASSLSEFYEQYF. V and J are TRBV7-2 and TRBJ2-7, with D unclear. The CDR3 is 13 amino acids. V was shortened by 2 bases and J by 3 bases, with 8 bases between the two germline ends. Germline assignment: CDR1 SGHTA and CDR2 FQGNSA.

The chain is built from TRBV7-2 and TRBJ2-1; tentative D call: TRBD2 (7 bases). With 3 bases removed from V and 6 bases from J, the gap between germline ends came to 15 bases. The length of the CDR3 is 15 residues. Germline V gene lookup returns CDR1 SGHTA and CDR2 FQGNSA. CDR3: CASSFGGARGNEQFF. The CDR3 coding sequence is TGTGCCAGCAGCTTTGGGGGGGCGCGGGGCAATGAGCAGTTCTTC.

This clonotype was counted many times. The genes are TRBV7-2 and TRBJ1-1; D is perhaps TRBD1 (5 bases). With 2 bases removed from V and 10 bases from J, the gap between germline ends came to 8 bases. The CDR3 consists of 11 residues. Germline CDR1 reads SGHTA; CDR2 reads FQGNSA. The CDR3 coding sequence is TGTGCCAGCAGCTTACTCCAGGGAGCTTTCTTT. It is translated as CASSLLQGAFF.

At least ten counts were recorded for this clonotype. J is TRBJ1-2 and V is TRBV20-1, with 10 bases lining up with TRBD1. Germline CDR1 is DFQATT and CDR2 is SNEGSKA (reference sequence). The trim removed 5 bases at V and 4 bases at J, leaving 16 bases unmatched. There are 17 residues in the CDR3. CDR3 DNA sequence: TGCAGTGCTCCCCTGGGACAGGGGAGGATGAAGGGCTATGGCTACACCTTC. Translation: CSAPLGQGRMKGYGYTF.

This clonotype was picked up a small number of times. J is TRBJ1-1 and V is TRBV6-5, with D perhaps TRBD1 (5 bases). The CDR3 runs 12 residues. Germline CDR1 reads MNHEY; CDR2 reads SVGAGI. CDR3 sequence: CAARGGNTEAFF. The CDR3 region has the DNA TGTGCGGCTCGGGGGGGGAACACTGAAGCTTTCTTT.

V usage is TRBV5-5 and J usage is TRBJ2-5; 8 nucleotides match TRBD1. Germline V gives CDR1 SGHKS, CDR2 YYEKEE (reference sequence). The CDR3 is made up of 18 amino acids. The ends lost 0 bases at V and 4 bases at J; junction bases unmatched: 14. CDR3 region: CASSLEPGGTGERETQYF. Written as DNA, the CDR3 is TGTGCCAGCAGCTTGGAACCCGGCGGGACAGGCGAACGAGAGACCCAGTACTTC.